This TCR beta chain stems from a study of blood T cell repertoires in COVID-19. Study-wide background: The United States, Italy and Spain were the sources of the acute and convalescent COVID-19 samples. In each case, the material was cDNA or gDNA derived from T cells, B-cell-depleted T cells, or PBMCs.

Followed over time, Seattle patients had been enrolled while infection was active. Original methodology: Scientists estimated how many nucleated cells there were by amplifying reference gene primers. The assay was immunoSEQ multiplex PCR, and TCRdb's table has in-frame clones only and misses some. V and J calls and clone size are as listed in that table; D and trimming were resolved from the DNA. The repertoire includes fewer than 500,000 clones, around 90% of them detected once, and roughly 0.76% sits in the top ten. The CDR3 consists of 19 residues. Trimming removed 4 bases from V and 5 bases from J; junction bases left unmatched: 21. Per germline, CDR1 LNHNV and CDR2 YYDKDF (reference sequence).

This rearrangement joins TRBV15 to TRBJ1-1; 8 nucleotides match TRBD1. Sequencing input: peripheral blood. The clonotype was recovered from a man in his late teens or twenties with COVID-19, enrolled during active disease. The CDR3 protein is CATSTEDLTGAGLLTEAFF. The CDR3 DNA reads as TGTGCCACCAGCACAGAAGACCTGACAGGGGCAGGCCTACTGACTGAAGCTTTCTTT.